What follows are 13 T cell receptor beta chains derived from one specimen sequenced in a study of shared clonotypes between healthy human individuals. Here immunoSEQ multiplex PCR was the method, and the copy in TCRdb shows in-frame clones only, minus some. The sample lists roughly 2.6 million clones, roughly 92% occurring once. The specimen sequenced was naive CD4+ T cells sorted from blood. Indicated subset: CD45RA+ positively selected. The receptor source for this set is a man in his late teens or twenties in good health.

The chain carries TRBV23-1 and TRBJ1-5, with a weak D call TRBD1 (5 bases). TRBV23-1 is annotated as an ORF whose role is uncertain. The CDR3 extends over 13 amino acids. V was cut by 4 bases and J by 7 bases, with 11 bases left in between. CDR3 in DNA: TGCGCCAGCAGTCTAGGGGCTGAGCAGCCCCAGCATTTT. It is translated as CASSLGAEQPQHF.

V is TRBV7-9 and J is TRBJ2-1, with TRBD2 as a possible D gene (6 bases). V lost 5 bases, J lost 9 bases, and 14 bases lay in between. Germline V CDR1 and CDR2: SEHNR, FQNEAQ (reference sequence). The CDR3 is made up of 13 amino acids. CDR3 nucleotides: TGTGCCAGCAGCCCCCTGAGTAGCGGTGAGCAGTTCTTC. Its translation: CASSPLSSGEQFF.

The chain is built from TRBV5-1 and TRBJ1-1; D possibly corresponds to TRBD1 (5 bases). CDR3 length: 16 amino acids. Germline V gene lookup returns CDR1 SGHRS and CDR2 YFSETQ. With 4 bases removed from V and 2 bases from J, the gap between germline ends came to 18 bases. CDR3 loop: CASSASPGTLNTEAFF. As DNA, the CDR3 is TGCGCCAGCAGCGCAAGCCCCGGGACTCTCAACACTGAAGCTTTCTTT.

This chain connects TRBV27 to TRBJ2-3; 10 bases align to TRBD2. V shed 2 bases, J shed 6 bases, and the junction held 8 bases outside the gene matches. The V gene's germline CDR1 is MNHEY and CDR2 SMNVEV (reference sequence). The CDR3 is made up of 16 amino acids. The CDR3 loop is CASSLVSGGGPDTQYF. The CDR3 DNA follows: TGTGCCAGCAGTTTAGTCAGCGGGGGGGGACCCGATACGCAGTATTTT.

The rearrangement links TRBV19 to TRBJ2-1, with 8 bases fitting TRBD2. The J segment lost 9 bases and the V segment lost 2 bases, leaving 9 bases of the junction unmatched. This CDR3 region has 15 residues. The germline gives CDR1 LNHDA, CDR2 SQIVND (reference sequence). CDR3 region: CASSIWSGSRIEQFF. CDR3 coding DNA: TGTGCCAGTAGTATATGGAGCGGGAGCCGGATTGAGCAGTTCTTC. The variable domain in full, with the rest retrieved from reference TRBV19 and TRBJ2-1, is DGGITQSPKYLFRKEGQNVTLSCEQNLNHDAMYWYRQDPGQGLRLIYYSQIVNDFQKGDIAEGYSVSREKKESFPLTVTSAQKNPTAFYLCASSIWSGSRIEQFFGPGTRLTVL.

The J gene is TRBJ2-5, the V gene TRBV11-2, with 8 bases fitting TRBD2. The junction had 6 bases not matched to a gene; V was cut back by 4 bases and J by 5 bases. The CDR3 runs 14 residues. The germline V gene encodes CDR1 SGHAT and CDR2 FQNNGV. In DNA, the CDR3 is TGTGCCAGCAGCTCGCCCCGGGGGGGGGAGACCCAGTACTTC. This gives the protein CASSSPRGGETQYF.

In regard to this clone: Other DNA sequences within the sample encode an identical CDR3. V is TRBV11-2 and J is TRBJ1-1; 9 bases are a match to TRBD1. The length of the CDR3 is 15 residues. Germline CDR1 and CDR2: SGHAT and FQNNGV. J lost 0 bases, V lost 3 bases, and 2 bases had no gene match. The DNA for the CDR3 is TGTGCCAGCAGCTTGACAGGGGGAATGAACACTGAAGCTTTCTTT. Its translation: CASSLTGGMNTEAFF.

The chain has TRBV5-6 and TRBJ2-2; D is possibly TRBD2 (6 bases). The CDR3 covers 17 residues. The V and J ends lost 1 base and 0 bases respectively, with 13 bases between them. Germline assignment: CDR1 SGHDT and CDR2 YYEEEE. CDR3 DNA sequence: TGTGCCAGCAGCTTGTTCGGGGGAAAAACGAACACCGGGGAGCTGTTTTTT. Protein product: CASSLFGGKTNTGELFF. Full variable domain (remainder filled in from reference TRBV5-6 and TRBJ2-2): DAGVTQSPTHLIKTRGQQVTLRCSPKSGHDTVSWYQQALGQGPQFIFQYYEEEERQRGNFPDRFSGHQFPNYSSELNVNALLLGDSALYLCASSLFGGKTNTGELFFGEGSRLTVL.

About this clone itself: Within the sample, other DNA sequences also encode this same CDR3. This sequence joins TRBV18 and TRBJ1-4; no clear D gene. This CDR3 region has 11 residues. Germline V CDR1 and CDR2: KGHSH, LQKENI. V shed 3 bases and J shed 8 bases, with 4 bases lying between them. For the CDR3, the DNA is TGTGCCAGCTCACCGTCCGAAAAACTGTTTTTT. It codes for CASSPSEKLFF. Together with reference TRBV18 and TRBJ1-4, the CDR3 gives the full variable domain: NAGVMQNPRHLVRRRGQEARLRCSPMKGHSHVYWYRQLPEEGLKFMVYLQKENIIDESGMPKERFSAEFPKEGPSILRIQQVVRGDSAAYFCASSPSEKLFFGSGTQLSVL.

The chain joins TRBV7-8 to TRBJ2-5; D possibly corresponds to TRBD1 (5 bases). Judging by the DNA end, TRBJ2-7 fits better; the J call may be wrong. From germline, CDR1 is SGHVS and CDR2 FQNEAQ. CDR3 size: 13 residues. The CDR3 region has the DNA TGTGCCAGCAGCTTGTATCAGGGTGGCGAGCAGTACTTC. This translates into CASSLYQGGEQYF.

As regards this clone: Other DNA sequences from this sample encode an identical CDR3 as well. The rearrangement joins TRBV5-8 to TRBJ1-5; D not resolved. The CDR3 spans 13 residues. V was pared by 0 bases and J by 4 bases, with 5 bases between. CDR1 is SGHTS, CDR2 YDEGEE, per germline. The CDR3 spells CASSLEVNQPQHF. The CDR3 DNA follows: TGTGCCAGCAGCTTGGAGGTGAATCAGCCCCAGCATTTT.

The V gene is TRBV4-1, the J gene TRBJ1-6; possible D gene TRBD1, 6 bases. CDR3 length: 18 amino acids. CDR1 and CDR2 from the germline V gene are MGHRA and YSYEKL. The V end lost 2 bases, the J end lost 0 bases, and 14 bases lay between the germline ends. The CDR3, as DNA: TGCGCCAGCAGCCAATTCCACGGACAGCCCTCCTATAATTCACCCCTCCACTTT. Its translation is CASSQFHGQPSYNSPLHF.

Written as DNA, the CDR3 is TGTGCCAGCAGCTTGGAACCGGGTGGGAACTATGGCTACACCTTC. Translating it yields CASSLEPGGNYGYTF. J is TRBJ1-2 and V is TRBV5-6; D is uncertain. The V end was cut by 0 bases, the J end by 2 bases, with 11 bases between. The CDR3 spans 15 residues. Germline V gives CDR1 SGHDT, CDR2 YYEEEE. The whole variable domain, filled in from reference TRBV5-6 and TRBJ1-2, reads DAGVTQSPTHLIKTRGQQVTLRCSPKSGHDTVSWYQQALGQGPQFIFQYYEEEERQRGNFPDRFSGHQFPNYSSELNVNALLLGDSALYLCASSLEPGGNYGYTFGSGTRLTVV.